The 18 T cell receptor beta chains below were found in one sample sequenced in a study of blood T cell repertoires in COVID-19. TCRdb's table, derived via immunoSEQ multiplex PCR, lists solely in-frame clones and lacks some. The sample includes 310,000 or so clones, roughly nine tenths of them seen just once. What was sequenced was peripheral blood. The receptors originated from a woman younger than 45 with COVID-19, enrolled during active disease.

The chain uses TRBV6-5 and TRBJ2-7, with 7 bases identical to TRBD2. V lost 6 bases to trimming and J lost 3 bases; unmatched junction nucleotides: 8. The CDR3 sequence is 14 residues long. Germline loops: CDR1 MNHEY, CDR2 SVGAGI. CDR3 sequence: CASRGDREGYEQYF. CDR3 DNA sequence: TGTGCCAGCAGGGGGGATAGGGAGGGCTACGAGCAGTACTTC.

This clone has a single count. V and J are TRBV29-1 and TRBJ1-2; 8 nucleotides match TRBD1. V shed 0 bases, J shed 7 bases, and the junction held 10 bases outside the gene matches. Germline assignment: CDR1 SQVTM and CDR2 ANQGSEA. This CDR3 has 15 amino acids. Here the CDR3 DNA reads TGCAGCGTTGAAGATCCCGGCAGGGGGCAATTTGGCTACACCTTC. Translating gives CSVEDPGRGQFGYTF.

The chain combines TRBV11-2 with TRBJ1-2, with TRBD1 as a possible D gene (6 bases). This CDR3 is built from 13 residues. Trimming cost V 3 bases and J 4 bases, with 9 bases left between them. The germline V gene has CDR1 SGHAT and CDR2 FQNNGV. The CDR3 loop reads CASSFGTTYGYTF. CDR3 nucleotides: TGTGCCAGCAGCTTTGGGACAACCTATGGCTACACCTTC.

The chain is built from TRBV30 and TRBJ1-3; D ambiguous. Trimming took off 1 base at V and 0 bases at J, with 4 bases between the two ends. CDR3 length equals 13 residues. Germline values: CDR1 GTSNPN, CDR2 SVGIG (reference sequence). This CDR3 reads CAWSDTSGNTIYF. In DNA form, the CDR3 reads TGTGCCTGGAGTGACACCTCTGGAAACACCATATATTTT.

The gene calls are TRBV6-2 or TRBV6-3 and TRBJ2-7, with D hard to call. V was pared by 2 bases and J by 2 bases, with 4 bases between. Germline assignment: CDR1 MNHEY and CDR2 SVGEGT. The CDR3 loop spans 12 amino acids. In DNA form, the CDR3 reads TGTGCCAGCAGTTACAGCCCCTACGAGCAGTACTTC. It yields the protein CASSYSPYEQYF.

The rearrangement joins TRBV11-2 to TRBJ1-5; D is ambiguous. This CDR3 has 16 residues. V was pared by 4 bases and J by 4 bases, with 17 bases between. From germline, CDR1 is SGHAT and CDR2 FQNNGV. CDR3 region: CASSSLTGRLNQPQHF. DNA of the CDR3: TGTGCCAGCAGCTCCCTGACCGGGAGACTAAATCAGCCCCAGCATTTT.

The chain has TRBV10-2 and TRBJ1-2; 9 bases agree with TRBD1. After removal of 3 bases from V and 3 bases from J, the junction contained 2 bases not matched to a gene. This CDR3 contains 14 residues. Germline V CDR1 and CDR2: WSHSY, SAAADI. CDR3 sequence (DNA): TGCGCCAGCAGTGAATGGACAGGGGACTATGGCTACACCTTC. Translation: CASSEWTGDYGYTF.

This clone has only a few counts. This chain uses TRBV12-3 or TRBV12-4 with TRBJ1-2; TRBD1 might be the D (6 bases). Trimming took 3 bases from V and 5 from J, leaving 10 bases between them. The CDR3 length is 13 residues. The CDR3 is CASSFKGEYGYTF. The CDR3 coding sequence is TGTGCCAGCAGTTTTAAGGGGGAATATGGCTACACCTTC.

A single count supports this clone. The chain is built from TRBV2 and TRBJ2-7, with 9 bases identical to TRBD1. J gave up 4 bases and V 5 bases, and 6 bases lay outside the gene matches. The CDR3 loop spans 14 amino acids. Germline V gene lookup returns CDR1 SNHLY and CDR2 FYNNEI. The CDR3 DNA is TGTGCCAGCAGTAGACAGGGGGAAGGGTACGAGCAGTACTTC. Encoded protein: CASSRQGEGYEQYF.

This chain joins TRBV5-4 and TRBJ2-1; 9 positions match TRBD2. Germline assignment: CDR1 SGHNT and CDR2 YYREEE (reference sequence). The CDR3 sequence is 14 residues long. Unmatched junction bases numbered 4, after V lost 4 bases and J lost 5 bases. CDR3 coding DNA: TGTGCCAGCAGCGGGGGACTAGCAGACAATGAGCAGTTCTTC. Its translation is CASSGGLADNEQFF.

The chain couples TRBV30 to TRBJ2-3; 7 nucleotides line up with TRBD2. J lost 0 bases, V lost 4 bases, and 1 base had no gene match. Germline lookup yields CDR1 GTSNPN and CDR2 SVGIG (reference sequence). This CDR3 contains 13 residues. DNA for the CDR3: TGTGCCTGGACTAGCGGAAGCACAGATACGCAGTATTTT. Its translation is CAWTSGSTDTQYF.

The J gene is TRBJ1-4, the V gene TRBV5-1, with 8 positions matching TRBD1. The ends lost 2 bases at V and 8 bases at J; junction bases unmatched: 5. The germline V gene has CDR1 SGHRS and CDR2 YFSETQ. The CDR3 extends over 14 amino acids. The CDR3 loop is CASSFDRGGEKLFF. CDR3 nucleotide sequence: TGCGCCAGCAGCTTCGACAGGGGCGGAGAAAAACTGTTTTTT.

The V gene is TRBV28, the J gene TRBJ1-1; D gene unclear. V lost 5 bases and J lost 6, with 13 bases in between. Germline V gene sequence: CDR1 MDHEN, CDR2 SYDVKM. The CDR3 contains 13 residues. The CDR3 loop is CASSLLNGPEAFF. The CDR3 coding sequence is TGTGCCAGCAGTCTCCTTAATGGGCCTGAAGCTTTCTTT. Using reference TRBV28 and TRBJ1-1 for the parts outside the CDR3, the full variable domain is DVKVTQSSRYLVKRTGEKVFLECVQDMDHENMFWYRQDPGLGLRLIYFSYDVKMKEKGDIPEGYSVSREKKERFSLILESASTNQTSMYLCASSLLNGPEAFFGQGTRLTVV.

The chain recombines TRBV10-3 with TRBJ2-2; 14 nucleotides agree with TRBD2. The trim removed 7 bases at V and 6 bases at J, leaving 7 bases unmatched. This CDR3 contains 16 residues. CDR1 ENHRY and CDR2 SYGVKD come from the germline V gene. CDR3 coding DNA: TGTGCCATCACCGGAGAGGGACTAGCGGGAGCCGGGGAGCTGTTTTTT. Protein sequence: CAITGEGLAGAGELFF.

The chain carries TRBV28 and TRBJ2-7, with 11 bases that match TRBD2. The CDR3 consists of 15 residues. CDR1 MDHEN and CDR2 SYDVKM come from the germline V gene. V trimming: 6 bases; J trimming: 2 bases; junction bases outside the gene matches: 6. The chain's CDR3 is CASRPTSGITYEQYF. The CDR3 bases are TGTGCCAGCAGACCGACTAGCGGGATAACCTACGAGCAGTACTTC.

The chain carries TRBV29-1 and TRBJ1-4; D may be TRBD1 (5 bases). The CDR3 is 13 residues long. CDR1 is SQVTM and CDR2 is ANQGSEA in the germline V gene. The germline V and J ends were trimmed by 7 bases and 8 bases, with 17 bases remaining between them. The CDR3, as DNA: TGCAGCGCCGTGGGGCAGGGAGGCGAAAAACTGTTTTTT. Its protein product is CSAVGQGGEKLFF.

The chain couples TRBV2 to TRBJ1-1; D is unclear. Germline lookup yields CDR1 SNHLY and CDR2 FYNNEI. CDR3 length equals 13 residues. Trimming cost V 5 bases and J 2 bases, with 9 bases left between them. CDR3 residues: CASSSSGNTEAFF. The CDR3, as DNA: TGTGCCAGCAGTAGTAGCGGTAACACTGAAGCTTTCTTT.

V and J are TRBV6-2 or TRBV6-3 and TRBJ2-7, with 15 bases identical to TRBD2. Germline V gene data show CDR1 as MNHEY and CDR2 as SVGEGT. This CDR3 comprises 19 residues. J was trimmed by 2 bases and V by 4 bases; bases with no gene match: 12. The CDR3 sequence: CASSSERTSGRARTYEQYF. CDR3 bases: TGTGCCAGCAGTTCCGAACGGACTAGCGGGAGGGCCAGGACCTACGAGCAGTACTTC.